This T cell receptor beta chain was obtained from a study of blood T cell repertoires in COVID-19. Study at large: COVID-19 samples from acute and convalescent phases originated in the United States, Italy and Spain.

Study members were between roughly 18 and 89 years old and lived in fewer than 30 US regions. Repertoires were generated with immunoSEQ multiplex PCR, while TCRdb's copy carries only in-frame clones and drops some. Of roughly 200,000 clones listed, 80% to 90% are singletons. This sequence originates from a man aged 25 to 40 in a cohort exposed to, infected with or recovered from COVID-19 (not recorded which). The specimen was PBMCs or T cells enriched from blood (not recorded which).

The CDR3 sequence: CASSRSTGVDTGELFF. In nucleotides, the CDR3 is TGTGCCAGCAGCCGATCGACAGGGGTGGACACCGGGGAGCTGTTTTTT. The V gene is TRBV6-6, the J gene TRBJ2-2; 8 bases match TRBD1. Looked up from germline, CDR1 is MNHNY and CDR2 is SVGAGI (reference sequence). V was pared by 6 bases and J by 3 bases, with 9 bases of the junction left unmatched. The CDR3 contains 16 residues.